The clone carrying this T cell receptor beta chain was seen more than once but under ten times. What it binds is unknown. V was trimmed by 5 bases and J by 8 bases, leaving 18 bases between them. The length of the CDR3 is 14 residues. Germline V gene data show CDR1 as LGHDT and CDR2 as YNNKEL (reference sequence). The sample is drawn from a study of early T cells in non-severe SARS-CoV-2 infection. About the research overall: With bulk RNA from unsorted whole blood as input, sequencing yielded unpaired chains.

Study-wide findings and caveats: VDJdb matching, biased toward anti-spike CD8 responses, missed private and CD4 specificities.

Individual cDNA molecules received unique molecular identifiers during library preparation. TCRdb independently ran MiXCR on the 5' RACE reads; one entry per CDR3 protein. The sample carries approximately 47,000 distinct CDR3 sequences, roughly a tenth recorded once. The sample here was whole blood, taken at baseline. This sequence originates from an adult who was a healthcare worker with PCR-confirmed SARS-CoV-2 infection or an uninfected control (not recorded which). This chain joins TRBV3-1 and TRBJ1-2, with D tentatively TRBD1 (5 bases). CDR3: CASSSGGALVGYTF. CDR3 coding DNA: TGTGCCAGCAGCTCGGGAGGGGCTCTAGTAGGCTACACCTTC.